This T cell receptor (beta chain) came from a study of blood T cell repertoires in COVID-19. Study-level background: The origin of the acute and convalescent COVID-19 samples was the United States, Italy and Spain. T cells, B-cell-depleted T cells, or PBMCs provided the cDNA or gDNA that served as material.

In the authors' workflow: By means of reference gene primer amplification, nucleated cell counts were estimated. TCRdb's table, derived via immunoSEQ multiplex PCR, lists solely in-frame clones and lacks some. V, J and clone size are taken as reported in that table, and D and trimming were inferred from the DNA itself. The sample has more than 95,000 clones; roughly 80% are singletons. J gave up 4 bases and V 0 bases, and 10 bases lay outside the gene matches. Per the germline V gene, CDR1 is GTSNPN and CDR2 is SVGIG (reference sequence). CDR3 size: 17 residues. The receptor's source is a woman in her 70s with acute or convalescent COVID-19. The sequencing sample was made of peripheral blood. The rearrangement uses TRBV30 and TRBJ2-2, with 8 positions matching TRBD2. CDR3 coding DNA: TGTGCCTGGAGTGTAAATCGGCCTAGCGGGTTCACCGGGGAGCTGTTTTTT. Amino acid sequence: CAWSVNRPSGFTGELFF.